The clone carrying this T cell receptor beta chain was counted a few times. These data are taken from a study of blood T cell repertoires in COVID-19. The CDR3 has 15 residues. Trimming took 1 base from V and 4 from J, leaving 11 bases between them. Germline CDR1 is SGHTA and CDR2 is FQGNSA. In the source study's methods: Estimates of nucleated cell counts were drawn from the amplification of reference gene primers. Sequencing used immunoSEQ multiplex PCR; TCRdb keeps in-frame clones, though not all of them. V and J calls and clone size are those listed in that table; D and trimming were worked out from the DNA. The sample shows some 140,000 clones, approximately 88% of them seen only once.

This TCR came from a woman at least 80 years old with acute or convalescent COVID-19. The V call is TRBV7-2, the J call TRBJ2-1; D is unclear. Sequencing input: peripheral blood. The DNA of the CDR3 is TGTGCCAGCAGCTTAGGGATAGCACAATACAATGAGCAGTTCTTC. It encodes CASSLGIAQYNEQFF. Full variable domain (remainder filled in from reference TRBV7-2 and TRBJ2-1): GAGVSQSPSNKVTEKGKDVELRCDPISGHTALYWYRQSLGQGLEFLIYFQGNSAPDKSGLPSDRFSAERTGGSVSTLTIQRTQQEDSAVYLCASSLGIAQYNEQFFGPGTRLTVL.